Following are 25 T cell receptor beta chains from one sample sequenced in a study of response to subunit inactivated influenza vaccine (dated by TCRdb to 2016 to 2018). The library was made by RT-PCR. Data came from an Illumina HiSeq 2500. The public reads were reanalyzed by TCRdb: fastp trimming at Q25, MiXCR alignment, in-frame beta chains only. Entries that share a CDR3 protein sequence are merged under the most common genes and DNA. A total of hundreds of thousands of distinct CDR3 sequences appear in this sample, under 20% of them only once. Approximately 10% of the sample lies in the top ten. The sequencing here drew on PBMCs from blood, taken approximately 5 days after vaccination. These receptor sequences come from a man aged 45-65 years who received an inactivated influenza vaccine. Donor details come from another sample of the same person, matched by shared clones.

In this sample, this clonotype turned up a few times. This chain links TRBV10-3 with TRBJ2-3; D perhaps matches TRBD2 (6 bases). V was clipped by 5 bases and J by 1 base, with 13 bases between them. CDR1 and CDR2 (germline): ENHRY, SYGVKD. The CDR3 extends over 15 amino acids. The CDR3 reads CAISSSVGGTDTQYF. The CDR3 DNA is TGTGCCATCAGTTCTAGCGTTGGGGGCACAGATACGCAGTATTTT.

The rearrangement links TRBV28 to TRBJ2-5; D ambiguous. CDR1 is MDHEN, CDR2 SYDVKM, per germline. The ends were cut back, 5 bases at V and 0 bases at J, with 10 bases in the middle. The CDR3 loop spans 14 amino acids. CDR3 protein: CASSASFYQETQYF. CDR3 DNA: TGTGCCAGCAGTGCCTCATTCTACCAAGAGACCCAGTACTTC.

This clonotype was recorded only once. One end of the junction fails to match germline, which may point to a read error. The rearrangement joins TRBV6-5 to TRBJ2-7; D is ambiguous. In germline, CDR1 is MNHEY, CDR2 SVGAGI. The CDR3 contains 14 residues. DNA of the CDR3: TGTGCCAGCACTTACTTAAGTCGCGGCTACGAGCAGTACTTC. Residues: CASTYLSRGYEQYF.

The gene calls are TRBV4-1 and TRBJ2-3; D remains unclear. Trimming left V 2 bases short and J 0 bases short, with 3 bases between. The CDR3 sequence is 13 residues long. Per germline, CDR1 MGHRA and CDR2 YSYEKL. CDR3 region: CASSQQSTDTQYF. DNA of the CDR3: TGCGCCAGCAGCCAACAGAGCACAGATACGCAGTATTTT.

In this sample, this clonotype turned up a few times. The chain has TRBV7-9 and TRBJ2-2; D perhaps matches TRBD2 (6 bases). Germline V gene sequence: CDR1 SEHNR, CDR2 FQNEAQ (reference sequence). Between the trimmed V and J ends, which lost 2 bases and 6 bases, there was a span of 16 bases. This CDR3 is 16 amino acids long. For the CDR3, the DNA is TGTGCCAGCAGCTTACCCGATGGCGGGGTGCCCGGGGAGCTGTTTTTT. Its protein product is CASSLPDGGVPGELFF.

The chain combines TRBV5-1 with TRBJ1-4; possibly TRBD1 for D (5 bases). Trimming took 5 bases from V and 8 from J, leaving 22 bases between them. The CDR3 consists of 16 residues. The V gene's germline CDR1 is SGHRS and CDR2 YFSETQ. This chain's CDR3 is CASSPWDARQREKLFF. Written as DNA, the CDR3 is TGCGCCAGCAGTCCTTGGGACGCCCGCCAGCGGGAAAAACTGTTTTTT.

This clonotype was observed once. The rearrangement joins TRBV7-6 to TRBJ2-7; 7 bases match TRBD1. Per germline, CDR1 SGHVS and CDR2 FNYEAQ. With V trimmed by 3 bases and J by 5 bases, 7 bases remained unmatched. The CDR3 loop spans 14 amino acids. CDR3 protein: CASSLETGTNEQYF. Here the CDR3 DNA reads TGTGCCAGCAGCTTGGAGACAGGGACCAACGAGCAGTACTTC.

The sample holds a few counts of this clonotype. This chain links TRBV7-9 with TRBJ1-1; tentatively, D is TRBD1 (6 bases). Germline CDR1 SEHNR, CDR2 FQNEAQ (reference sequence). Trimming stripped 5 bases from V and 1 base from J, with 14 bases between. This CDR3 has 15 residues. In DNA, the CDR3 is TGTGCCAGCAGCCAAAACAGGGTTAGGAACACTGAAGCTTTCTTT. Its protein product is CASSQNRVRNTEAFF.

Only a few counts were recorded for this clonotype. The CDR3 here is CASSKQRVEQFF. CDR3 in DNA: TGCGCCAGCAGCAAACAGCGGGTTGAGCAGTTCTTC. The chain links TRBV5-1 to TRBJ2-1; the D gene is possibly TRBD2 (6 bases). CDR1 and CDR2 from the germline V gene are SGHRS and YFSETQ. The CDR3 is made up of 12 amino acids. V dropped 4 bases and J dropped 9 bases, with 11 bases sitting between them.

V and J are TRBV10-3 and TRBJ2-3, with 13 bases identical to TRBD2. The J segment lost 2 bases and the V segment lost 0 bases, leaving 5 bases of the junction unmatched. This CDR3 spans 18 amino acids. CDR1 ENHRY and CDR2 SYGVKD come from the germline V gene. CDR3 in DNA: TGTGCCATCAGTGAGTCGATGACTAGCGGGAGGACCACAGATACGCAGTATTTT. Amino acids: CAISESMTSGRTTDTQYF.

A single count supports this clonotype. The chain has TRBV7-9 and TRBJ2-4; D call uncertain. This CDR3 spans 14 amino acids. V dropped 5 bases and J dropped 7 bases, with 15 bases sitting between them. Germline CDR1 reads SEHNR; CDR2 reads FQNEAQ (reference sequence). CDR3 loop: CASSPPPMGNIQYF. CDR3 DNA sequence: TGTGCCAGCAGCCCCCCTCCTATGGGGAACATTCAGTACTTC.

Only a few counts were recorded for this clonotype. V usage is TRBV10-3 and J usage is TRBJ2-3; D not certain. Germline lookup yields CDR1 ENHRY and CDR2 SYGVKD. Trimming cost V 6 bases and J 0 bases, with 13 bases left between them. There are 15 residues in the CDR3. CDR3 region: CAIRDKDTSTDTQYF. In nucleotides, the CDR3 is TGTGCCATCAGAGATAAAGATACTAGCACAGATACGCAGTATTTT.

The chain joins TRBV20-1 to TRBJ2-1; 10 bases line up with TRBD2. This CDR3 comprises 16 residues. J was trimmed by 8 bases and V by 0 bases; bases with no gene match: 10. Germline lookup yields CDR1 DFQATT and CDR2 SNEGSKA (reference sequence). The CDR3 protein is CSARDLLAGDDDEQFF. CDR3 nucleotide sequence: TGCAGTGCTAGAGATCTCCTAGCGGGGGACGATGATGAGCAGTTCTTC.

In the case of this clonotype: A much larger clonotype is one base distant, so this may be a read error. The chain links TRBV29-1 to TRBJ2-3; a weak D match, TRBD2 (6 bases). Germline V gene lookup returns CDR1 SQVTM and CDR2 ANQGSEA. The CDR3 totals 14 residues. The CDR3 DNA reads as TGCACCGCCGGTAGCGGTACTGGGACAGATACGCAGTATTTT. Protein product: CTAGSGTGTDTQYF.

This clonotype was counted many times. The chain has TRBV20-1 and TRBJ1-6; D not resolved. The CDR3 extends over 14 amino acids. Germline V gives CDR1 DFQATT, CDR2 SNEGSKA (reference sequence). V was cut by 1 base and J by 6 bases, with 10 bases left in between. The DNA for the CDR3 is TGCAGTGCTAGAGGAGGACCGATTAATTCACCCCTCCACTTT. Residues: CSARGGPINSPLHF.

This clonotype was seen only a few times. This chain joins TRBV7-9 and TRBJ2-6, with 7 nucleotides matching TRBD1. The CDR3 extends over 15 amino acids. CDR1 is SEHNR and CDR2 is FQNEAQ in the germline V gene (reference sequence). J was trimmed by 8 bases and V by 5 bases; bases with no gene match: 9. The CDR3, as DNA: TGTGCCAGCAGCCCGGGACAGCACCGGTCCAACGTCCTGACTTTC. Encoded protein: CASSPGQHRSNVLTF.

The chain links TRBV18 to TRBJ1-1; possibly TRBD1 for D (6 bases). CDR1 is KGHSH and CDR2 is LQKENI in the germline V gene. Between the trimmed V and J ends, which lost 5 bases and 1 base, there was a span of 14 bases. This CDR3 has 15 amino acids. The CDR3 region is CASSGFRGPNTEAFF. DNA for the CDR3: TGTGCCAGCTCAGGGTTTCGGGGGCCGAACACTGAAGCTTTCTTT.

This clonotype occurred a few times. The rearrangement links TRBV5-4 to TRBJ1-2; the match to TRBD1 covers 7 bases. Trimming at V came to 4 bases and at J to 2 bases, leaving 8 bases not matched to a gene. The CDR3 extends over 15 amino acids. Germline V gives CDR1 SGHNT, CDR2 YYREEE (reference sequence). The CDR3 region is CASSPLQGQNYGYTF. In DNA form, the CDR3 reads TGTGCCAGCAGCCCGCTTCAGGGACAGAACTATGGCTACACCTTC.

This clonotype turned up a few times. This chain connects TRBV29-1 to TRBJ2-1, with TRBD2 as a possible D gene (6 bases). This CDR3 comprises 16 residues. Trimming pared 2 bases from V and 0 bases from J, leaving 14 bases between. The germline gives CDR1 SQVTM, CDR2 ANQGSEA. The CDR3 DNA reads TGCAGCGTTGAAACGGGTAGCGGCACCTCCTACAATGAGCAGTTCTTC. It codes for CSVETGSGTSYNEQFF.

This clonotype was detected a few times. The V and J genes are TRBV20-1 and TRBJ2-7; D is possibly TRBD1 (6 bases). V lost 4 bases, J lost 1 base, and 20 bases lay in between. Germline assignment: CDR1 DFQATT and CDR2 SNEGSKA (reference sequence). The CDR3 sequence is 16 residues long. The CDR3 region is CSAKNPSRGWSYEQYF. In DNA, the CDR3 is TGCAGTGCTAAGAACCCAAGTAGGGGGTGGTCCTACGAGCAGTACTTC.

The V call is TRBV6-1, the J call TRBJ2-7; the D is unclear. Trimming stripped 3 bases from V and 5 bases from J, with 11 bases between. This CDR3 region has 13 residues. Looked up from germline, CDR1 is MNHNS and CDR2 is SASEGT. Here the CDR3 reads CASSDSRTHEQYF. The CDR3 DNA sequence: TGTGCCAGCAGTGATTCCCGTACCCACGAGCAGTACTTC.

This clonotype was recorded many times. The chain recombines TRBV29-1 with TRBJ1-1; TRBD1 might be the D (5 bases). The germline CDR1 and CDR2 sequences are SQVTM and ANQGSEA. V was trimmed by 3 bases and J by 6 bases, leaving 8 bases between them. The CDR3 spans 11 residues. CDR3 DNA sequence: TGCAGCGTTGAGCCAGGGTCTGAAGCTTTCTTT. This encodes CSVEPGSEAFF.

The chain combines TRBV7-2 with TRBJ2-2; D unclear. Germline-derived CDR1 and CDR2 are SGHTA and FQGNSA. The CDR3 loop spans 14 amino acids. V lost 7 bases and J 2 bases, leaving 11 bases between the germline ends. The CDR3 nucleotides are TGTGCCAGCACTCGGCCAGTCAACACCGGGGAGCTGTTTTTT. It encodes CASTRPVNTGELFF.

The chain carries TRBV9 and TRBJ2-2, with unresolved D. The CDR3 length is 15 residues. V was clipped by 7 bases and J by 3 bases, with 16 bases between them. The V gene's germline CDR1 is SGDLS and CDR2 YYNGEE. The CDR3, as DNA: TGTGCCAGCCGCAGGCTATTGGACGACACCGGGGAGCTGTTTTTT. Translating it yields CASRRLLDDTGELFF.

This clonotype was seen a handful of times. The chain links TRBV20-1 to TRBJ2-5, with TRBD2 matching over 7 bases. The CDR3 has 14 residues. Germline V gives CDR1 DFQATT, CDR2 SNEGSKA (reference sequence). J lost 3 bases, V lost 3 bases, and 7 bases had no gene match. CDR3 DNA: TGCAGTGCTAGCCCCGGGACTATTGAAGAGACCCAGTACTTC. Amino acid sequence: CSASPGTIEETQYF.